Each of the 26 T cell receptor beta chains below was sequenced from the same sample in a study of blood T cell repertoires in COVID-19 (dated by TCRdb to the early 2020s). Library preparation was by the immunoSEQ multiplex PCR assay. TCRdb limited this immuneACCESS table to in-frame rearrangements with V and J called. A share of clones is missing; checked studies link under half to unresolved V genes, and the rest is unexplained. The sample includes tens of thousands of clones, with roughly 89% observed a single time. The ten largest clones represent around 5.2% of the sample. Sequencing input: peripheral blood. The receptors originated from a man aged 60 to 75 with COVID-19, enrolled during active disease.

This clone was recorded only once. This chain links TRBV25-1 with TRBJ1-2; 7 bases are shared with TRBD1. Looked up from germline, CDR1 is MGHDK and CDR2 is SYGVNS. This CDR3 spans 15 amino acids. V was clipped by 4 bases and J by 8 bases; unmatched bases: 13. CDR3 DNA: TGTGCCAGCAGTGCTTACAGGGGACGGTCGGGAGGCTACACCTTC. Translation: CASSAYRGRSGGYTF.

This chain uses TRBV10-2 with TRBJ2-1; 10 bases align to TRBD2. The CDR3 has 14 residues. V lost 8 bases and J lost 6; bases outside the gene matches: 7. Germline assignment: CDR1 WSHSY and CDR2 SAAADI. The CDR3 spells CASARLAGANEQFF. DNA of the CDR3: TGCGCCAGCGCTCGGCTAGCGGGAGCCAATGAGCAGTTCTTC.

The rearrangement uses TRBV11-2 and TRBJ2-1; 9 positions match TRBD1. Germline V gene lookup returns CDR1 SGHAT and CDR2 FQNNGV. This CDR3 region has 13 residues. The V segment lost 0 bases and the J segment 14 bases; nucleotides outside the gene matches: 5. CDR3 bases: TGTGCCAGCAGCTTAGATCGGGGGGACAGGGAGTTCTTC. This codes for CASSLDRGDREFF.

The rearrangement joins TRBV30 to TRBJ1-1; no clear D gene. The CDR3 sequence is 13 residues long. V lost 1 base and J 7 bases, leaving 13 bases between the germline ends. CDR1 and CDR2 (germline): GTSNPN, SVGIG (reference sequence). The CDR3 region is CAWSELTRSEAFF. Here the CDR3 DNA reads TGTGCCTGGAGTGAGCTTACCCGGAGTGAAGCTTTCTTT.

This sequence joins TRBV19 and TRBJ1-5; 10 nucleotides agree with TRBD1. Germline CDR1 is LNHDA and CDR2 is SQIVND (reference sequence). There are 14 residues in the CDR3. After removal of 6 bases from V and 5 bases from J, the junction contained 4 bases not matched to a gene. The CDR3 sequence: CASSDRGRDQPQHF. CDR3 coding DNA: TGTGCCAGTAGCGACAGGGGGCGCGATCAGCCCCAGCATTTT.

V usage is TRBV19 and J usage is TRBJ1-5; 8 nucleotides line up with TRBD1. The CDR3 sequence is 15 residues long. Per the germline V gene, CDR1 is LNHDA and CDR2 is SQIVND (reference sequence). Trimming removed 7 bases from V and 2 bases from J; junction bases left unmatched: 7. In DNA form, the CDR3 reads TGTGCCAGTACCTTTACAGGGGGGGGCAATCAGCCCCAGCATTTT. The encoded protein is CASTFTGGGNQPQHF.

The chain links TRBV29-1 to TRBJ2-1, with 11 positions matching TRBD1. This CDR3 is 15 amino acids long. From germline, CDR1 is SQVTM and CDR2 ANQGSEA. The V gene end was trimmed by 1 base and the J gene end by 6 bases; junction bases not matched to a gene: 5. The CDR3 sequence is CSVEAGQGAGNEQFF. The CDR3 coding sequence is TGCAGCGTTGAAGCCGGACAGGGGGCTGGCAATGAGCAGTTCTTC.

V is TRBV30 and J is TRBJ1-6; D gene uncertain. V lost 3 bases, J lost 2 bases, and 14 bases lay in between. This CDR3 spans 16 amino acids. Germline V gene lookup returns CDR1 GTSNPN and CDR2 SVGIG (reference sequence). Here the CDR3 DNA reads TGTGCCTGGAGCCTCGGGGAATTGACCTATAATTCACCCCTCCACTTT. Translated: CAWSLGELTYNSPLHF.

This chain links TRBV3-1 (or the pseudogene TRBV3-2) with TRBJ1-4; D unclear. Per the germline V gene, CDR1 is LGHDT and CDR2 is YNNKEL (reference sequence). The V end was cut by 0 bases, the J end by 4 bases, with 12 bases between. The CDR3 totals 16 residues. DNA of the CDR3: TGTGCCAGCAGCCAAGAGGTTTGGGAGCGTAATGAAAAACTGTTTTTT. Translated: CASSQEVWERNEKLFF.

The chain links TRBV4-2 to TRBJ2-1; 12 positions match TRBD2. J lost 3 bases, V lost 1 base, and 16 bases had no gene match. From germline, CDR1 is LGHNA and CDR2 YNFKEQ. The CDR3 is made up of 21 amino acids. This chain's CDR3 is CASSQGSGTSGSYGGYNEQFF. CDR3 sequence (DNA): TGTGCCAGCAGCCAAGGCTCCGGGACTAGCGGGTCCTACGGGGGCTACAATGAGCAGTTCTTC.

A few counts support this clone. V and J are TRBV9 and TRBJ1-5; the D is unclear. CDR3 length: 15 residues. Germline V lookup: CDR1 SGDLS, CDR2 YYNGEE. Trimming took off 0 bases at V and 6 bases at J, with 13 bases between the two ends. Here the CDR3 reads CASSVGGVEGQPQHF. CDR3 nucleotide sequence: TGTGCCAGCAGCGTAGGTGGGGTAGAGGGTCAGCCCCAGCATTTT. Together with reference TRBV9 and TRBJ1-5, the CDR3 gives the full variable domain: DSGVTQTPKHLITATGQRVTLRCSPRSGDLSVYWYQQSLDQGLQFLIQYYNGEERAKGNILERFSAQQFPDLHSELNLSSLELGDSALYFCASSVGGVEGQPQHFGDGTRLSIL.

The chain links TRBV27 to TRBJ1-6, with 9 positions matching TRBD1. This CDR3 comprises 17 residues. The germline V gene encodes CDR1 MNHEY and CDR2 SMNVEV (reference sequence). Losses at the gene ends were 5 bases for V and 6 bases for J; bases not matched to a gene: 11. CDR3 in DNA: TGTGCCAGCAGTAAAACAGGGGGCGCGACCTTTAATTCACCCCTCCACTTT. Amino acids: CASSKTGGATFNSPLHF.

The chain couples TRBV4-3 to TRBJ1-1; 9 bases fit TRBD1. From germline, CDR1 is LGHNA and CDR2 YSLEER. This CDR3 comprises 18 residues. The V gene end was trimmed by 2 bases and the J gene end by 1 base; junction bases not matched to a gene: 11. The CDR3 DNA reads TGCGCCAGCAGCCAACATTGGACAGGGGTGGTAGGGAACACTGAAGCTTTCTTT. It is translated as CASSQHWTGVVGNTEAFF.

The V call is TRBV2, the J call TRBJ2-1; 12 nucleotides agree with TRBD2. Looked up from germline, CDR1 is SNHLY and CDR2 is FYNNEI. There are 15 residues in the CDR3. The trim removed 7 bases at V and 7 bases at J, leaving 8 bases unmatched. The CDR3, as DNA: TGTGCCAGCACCCGAACGACTAGCGGGAGAAATGAGCAGTTCTTC. Encoded protein: CASTRTTSGRNEQFF.

This rearrangement joins TRBV6-5 to TRBJ2-7; 11 positions match TRBD2. The CDR3 has 15 residues. Germline V gives CDR1 MNHEY, CDR2 SVGAGI. This CDR3 is CATELAGGGPYEQYF. The CDR3 DNA reads TGTGCTACCGAGCTAGCGGGAGGAGGCCCCTACGAGCAGTACTTC.

This clone came up once. V gene TRBV29-1 combines with J gene TRBJ1-1; tentative D call: TRBD1 (6 bases). Trimming shortened V by 7 bases and J by 4 bases, and 16 bases separated the two germline ends. Germline values: CDR1 SQVTM, CDR2 ANQGSEA. The CDR3 is 13 residues long. The CDR3: CSGGGSPSTEAFF. The CDR3, as DNA: TGCAGCGGTGGGGGCTCCCCCAGCACTGAAGCTTTCTTT.

The V and J genes are TRBV30 and TRBJ1-2, with 7 bases aligning to TRBD1. Germline V gene sequence: CDR1 GTSNPN, CDR2 SVGIG (reference sequence). The CDR3 consists of 13 residues. Germline trimming cut 5 bases from V and 2 bases from J; bases unmatched to any gene: 5. This CDR3 is CAWQGEENYGYTF. The CDR3 DNA sequence: TGTGCCTGGCAGGGGGAGGAAAACTATGGCTACACCTTC.

This chain connects TRBV4-1 to TRBJ1-5; 9 bases fit TRBD1. From germline, CDR1 is MGHRA and CDR2 YSYEKL. V lost 3 bases to trimming and J lost 4 bases; unmatched junction nucleotides: 7. The CDR3 has 16 amino acids. CDR3 in amino acids: CASSQDGQGRNQPQHF. The CDR3 DNA reads TGCGCCAGCAGCCAGGACGGACAGGGGAGGAATCAGCCCCAGCATTTT.

This chain joins TRBV15 and TRBJ2-1; D possibly corresponds to TRBD2 (6 bases). The CDR3 runs to 16 residues. Trimming pared 0 bases from V and 9 bases from J, leaving 18 bases between. CDR1 and CDR2 from the germline V gene are LNHNV and YYDKDF (reference sequence). CDR3 nucleotide sequence: TGTGCCACCAGCAGAGAGGAGGGTTTAGTTCTCGGTGAGCAGTTCTTC. It is translated as CATSREEGLVLGEQFF.

This sequence joins TRBV9 and TRBJ2-2; maybe TRBD1 (6 bases). The CDR3 sequence is 14 residues long. Trimming left V 3 bases short and J 4 bases short, with 10 bases between. Germline V lookup: CDR1 SGDLS, CDR2 YYNGEE. The CDR3 loop is CASSEQGTTGELFF. The CDR3 DNA sequence: TGTGCCAGCAGCGAACAGGGTACCACCGGGGAGCTGTTTTTT.

The chain is built from TRBV10-3 and TRBJ2-7; 7 bases line up with TRBD1. CDR1 is ENHRY, CDR2 SYGVKD, per germline. V lost 2 bases and J lost 7; bases outside the gene matches: 17. The CDR3 spans 17 residues. The CDR3 sequence is CAISENTGAGGTDEQYF. The CDR3 coding sequence is TGTGCCATCAGTGAGAACACCGGGGCAGGGGGTACGGATGAGCAGTACTTC.

Only one count was recorded for this clone. This sequence joins TRBV2 and TRBJ2-3; D perhaps matches TRBD2 (5 bases). This CDR3 spans 14 amino acids. Trimming shortened V by 4 bases and J by 5 bases, and 13 bases separated the two germline ends. CDR1 SNHLY and CDR2 FYNNEI come from the germline V gene. CDR3 in DNA: TGTGCCAGCAGTGCTCTCGACGGGATAGATACGCAGTATTTT. It translates to CASSALDGIDTQYF.

The gene calls are TRBV3-1 (or the pseudogene TRBV3-2) and TRBJ2-1; D is undetermined. Trimming took off 1 base at V and 0 bases at J, with 7 bases between the two ends. This CDR3 is 15 amino acids long. Germline V gene lookup returns CDR1 LGHDT and CDR2 YNNKEL (reference sequence). DNA of the CDR3: TGTGCCAGCAGCCAAGTAGTTAACTCCTACAATGAGCAGTTCTTC. Translating gives CASSQVVNSYNEQFF.

The rearrangement uses TRBV15 and TRBJ2-7; 9 positions agree with TRBD1. The CDR3 spans 14 residues. The V segment lost 5 bases and the J segment 2 bases; nucleotides outside the gene matches: 4. In germline, CDR1 is LNHNV, CDR2 YYDKDF (reference sequence). CDR3 sequence: CATSDRDRAYEQYF. Written as DNA, the CDR3 is TGTGCCACCAGCGACCGGGACAGGGCCTACGAGCAGTACTTC.

This rearrangement joins TRBV29-1 to TRBJ2-2; D call uncertain. This CDR3 has 13 residues. Germline V gene lookup returns CDR1 SQVTM and CDR2 ANQGSEA. Trimming cost V 7 bases and J 4 bases, with 13 bases left between them. The CDR3 loop is CSASTDFTGELFF. The CDR3 DNA sequence: TGCAGCGCCTCTACCGACTTCACCGGGGAGCTGTTTTTT.

The V and J genes are TRBV2 and TRBJ2-2, with 11 bases fitting TRBD2. Germline V gives CDR1 SNHLY, CDR2 FYNNEI. There are 15 residues in the CDR3. J was trimmed by 5 bases and V by 4 bases; bases with no gene match: 3. CDR3 sequence: CASSGRTSGTGELFF. CDR3 sequence (DNA): TGTGCCAGCAGTGGGCGGACTAGCGGGACCGGGGAGCTGTTTTTT.